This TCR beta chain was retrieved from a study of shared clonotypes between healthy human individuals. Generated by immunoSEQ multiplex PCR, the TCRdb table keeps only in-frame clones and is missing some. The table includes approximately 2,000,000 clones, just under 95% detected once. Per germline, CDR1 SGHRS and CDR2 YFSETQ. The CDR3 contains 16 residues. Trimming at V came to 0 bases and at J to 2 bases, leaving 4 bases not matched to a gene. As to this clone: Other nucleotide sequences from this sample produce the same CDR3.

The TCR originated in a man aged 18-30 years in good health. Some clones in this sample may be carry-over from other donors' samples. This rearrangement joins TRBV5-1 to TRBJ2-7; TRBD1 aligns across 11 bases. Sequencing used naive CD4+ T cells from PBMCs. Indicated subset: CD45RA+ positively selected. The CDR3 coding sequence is TGCGCCAGCAGCTTGGGGCCGGGACAGGGGGCCTACGAGCAGTACTTC. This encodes CASSLGPGQGAYEQYF.